The 25 T cell receptor beta chains in this list originate from one sample, sequenced in a study of T cell responses to AZD1222 COVID-19 vaccine. The assay was immunoSEQ multiplex PCR, and TCRdb's table has in-frame clones only and misses some. The sample records around 150,000 clones, under 95% being singletons. This specimen consisted of peripheral blood, obtained 28 days after the second AZD1222 dose. The receptors were sampled from an adult who received the AZD1222 COVID-19 vaccine.

The chain couples TRBV5-8 to TRBJ1-1; tentative D call: TRBD1 (6 bases). Germline V gene data show CDR1 as SGHTS and CDR2 as YDEGEE. Deletions cut 6 bases from V and 1 base from J, with 13 bases between. This CDR3 spans 14 amino acids. CDR3 residues: CASTIQGRNTEAFF. In DNA, the CDR3 is TGTGCCAGCACCATACAGGGAAGGAACACTGAAGCTTTCTTT. Supplemented by reference TRBV5-8 and TRBJ1-1, the full variable domain reads EAGVTQSPTHLIKTRGQQATLRCSPISGHTSVYWYQQALGLGLQFLLWYDEGEERNRGNFPPRFSGRQFPNYSSELNVNALELEDSALYLCASTIQGRNTEAFFGQGTRLTVV.

The CDR3 DNA is TGTGCCAGCAGTGAACCATCGGGACACGATTTCGTGGCCTACGAGCAGTACTTC. Translation gives CASSEPSGHDFVAYEQYF. This chain uses TRBV2 with TRBJ2-7; D possibly corresponds to TRBD1 (6 bases). Trimming took off 2 bases at V and 2 bases at J, with 22 bases between the two ends. This CDR3 has 18 amino acids. Germline CDR1 is SNHLY and CDR2 is FYNNEI.

The V and J genes are TRBV7-8 and TRBJ1-4, with TRBD1 matching over 8 bases. The J segment lost 7 bases and the V segment lost 5 bases, leaving 12 bases of the junction unmatched. In germline, CDR1 is SGHVS, CDR2 FQNEAQ. The CDR3 is 16 residues long. The CDR3 reads CASSPAPDRGGEKLFF. The CDR3 DNA follows: TGTGCCAGCAGCCCGGCCCCTGACAGGGGAGGTGAAAAACTGTTTTTT.

V is TRBV5-1 and J is TRBJ2-2, with a possible D match to TRBD2 (6 bases). V was cut by 4 bases and J by 5 bases, with 15 bases left in between. The CDR3 length is 15 residues. Germline CDR1 is SGHRS and CDR2 is YFSETQ. The CDR3 protein is CASSPGDPRTGELFF. The CDR3 coding sequence is TGCGCCAGCAGCCCGGGGGACCCCCGGACCGGGGAGCTGTTTTTT.

The CDR3: CASSSRGAEQFF. As DNA, the CDR3 is TGTGCCAGCAGTTCGAGGGGGGCTGAGCAGTTCTTC. The V call is TRBV27, the J call TRBJ2-1; the D call may be TRBD1 or TRBD2 (6 bases each). V gave up 4 bases and J gave up 9 bases, with 10 bases separating them. Germline V gives CDR1 MNHEY, CDR2 SMNVEV (reference sequence). The CDR3 has 12 residues.

V usage is TRBV3-1 (or the pseudogene TRBV3-2) and J usage is TRBJ1-2; D call uncertain. CDR3 size: 12 residues. Looked up from germline, CDR1 is LGHDT and CDR2 is YNNKEL (reference sequence). V was cut by 4 bases and J by 8 bases, with 11 bases left in between. The DNA of the CDR3 is TGTGCCAGCAGCCCCGGGAAAGGCGGCTACACCTTC. As protein: CASSPGKGGYTF.

The rearrangement uses TRBV28 and TRBJ1-6; 7 nucleotides agree with TRBD1. Germline V CDR1 and CDR2: MDHEN, SYDVKM. V shed 8 bases, J shed 3 bases, and the junction held 4 bases outside the gene matches. CDR3 length: 14 amino acids. As DNA, the CDR3 is TGTGCCAGCGAGGGACAGATCTATAATTCACCCCTCCACTTT. Translating it yields CASEGQIYNSPLHF.

The rearrangement uses TRBV7-2 and TRBJ2-5; 8 bases line up with TRBD2. There are 13 residues in the CDR3. Germline V CDR1 and CDR2: SGHTA, FQGNSA. The junction had 3 bases not matched to a gene; V was cut back by 5 bases and J by 4 bases. Written as DNA, the CDR3 is TGTGCCAGCAGCGTGCTAGCGGGAGAGACCCAGTACTTC. Amino acid sequence: CASSVLAGETQYF.

This CDR3 is CATSRDLGSYNEQFF. In nucleotides, the CDR3 is TGTGCCACCAGCAGAGATCTGGGATCGTACAATGAGCAGTTCTTC. The chain joins TRBV15 to TRBJ2-1; D call uncertain. This CDR3 spans 15 amino acids. Between the trimmed V and J ends, which lost 0 bases and 4 bases, there was a span of 10 bases. Per the germline V gene, CDR1 is LNHNV and CDR2 is YYDKDF (reference sequence).

The J gene is TRBJ2-1, the V gene TRBV5-1; 7 bases fit TRBD2. Germline V gives CDR1 SGHRS, CDR2 YFSETQ. The CDR3 has 16 residues. V lost 4 bases, J lost 6 bases, and 13 bases stayed unmatched. In nucleotides, the CDR3 is TGCGCCAGCAGCCCGATGGGGAGGGCGATCGGCAATGAGCAGTTCTTC. Translating it yields CASSPMGRAIGNEQFF.

The chain combines TRBV10-2 with TRBJ2-4; 9 nucleotides match TRBD2. Trimming cost V 3 bases and J 3 bases; bases outside gene matches: 15. This CDR3 has 19 amino acids. Germline lookup yields CDR1 WSHSY and CDR2 SAAADI. CDR3 residues: CASSDRRLAAPTSKNIQYF. The CDR3 nucleotides are TGCGCCAGCAGTGATCGTCGACTAGCGGCCCCCACGAGCAAAAACATTCAGTACTTC.

The chain combines TRBV11-3 with TRBJ1-3; the match to TRBD1 covers 7 bases. The germline CDR1 and CDR2 sequences are SGHNT and YENEEA. V gave up 6 bases and J gave up 2 bases; unmatched junction bases: 4. The CDR3 extends over 14 amino acids. The CDR3 DNA is TGTGCCAGCAGAACTACAGGGGCTGGAAACACCATATATTTT. Translating it yields CASRTTGAGNTIYF.

This chain uses TRBV2 with TRBJ2-3; D call uncertain. V was trimmed by 7 bases and J by 0 bases, leaving 14 bases between them. This CDR3 region has 15 residues. The germline gives CDR1 SNHLY, CDR2 FYNNEI. CDR3: CASKVQGSSTDTQYF. CDR3 sequence (DNA): TGTGCCAGCAAGGTCCAAGGGTCTAGCACAGATACGCAGTATTTT.

V usage is TRBV2 and J usage is TRBJ1-1; no definite D call. The germline CDR1 and CDR2 sequences are SNHLY and FYNNEI. With 2 bases removed from V and 4 bases from J, the gap between germline ends came to 5 bases. This CDR3 is built from 12 residues. CDR3 bases: TGTGCCAGCAGTGAACAGAGCACTGAAGCTTTCTTT. Amino acid sequence: CASSEQSTEAFF.

This clone was detected once. This chain joins TRBV5-6 and TRBJ1-1, with 10 bases identical to TRBD1. The trim removed 4 bases at V and 6 bases at J, leaving 6 bases unmatched. There are 14 residues in the CDR3. Germline V gives CDR1 SGHDT, CDR2 YYEEEE. The CDR3 protein is CASSNRDRGPEAFF. The CDR3 nucleotides are TGTGCCAGCAGCAACCGGGACAGGGGCCCTGAAGCTTTCTTT.

The rearrangement links TRBV5-8 to TRBJ1-5; D not certain. CDR1 SGHTS and CDR2 YDEGEE come from the germline V gene. The V and J ends lost 2 bases and 5 bases respectively, with 8 bases between them. The CDR3 runs 13 residues. DNA for the CDR3: TGTGCCAGCAGCTTTCTCGGAGATCAGCCCCAGCATTTT. Amino acids: CASSFLGDQPQHF. The full variable domain, in which reference TRBV5-8 and TRBJ1-5 provide the parts outside the CDR3, is EAGVTQSPTHLIKTRGQQATLRCSPISGHTSVYWYQQALGLGLQFLLWYDEGEERNRGNFPPRFSGRQFPNYSSELNVNALELEDSALYLCASSFLGDQPQHFGDGTRLSIL.

A word on this clone: Distinct nucleotide sequences in the sample also encode this CDR3. The genes are TRBV9 and TRBJ1-5; no firm D call. The germline gives CDR1 SGDLS, CDR2 YYNGEE. This CDR3 spans 13 amino acids. V shed 0 bases and J shed 4 bases, with 5 bases lying between them. The CDR3, as DNA: TGTGCCAGCAGCGTAGCAGTAAATCAGCCCCAGCATTTT. It encodes CASSVAVNQPQHF.

The V gene is TRBV24-1, the J gene TRBJ2-1; 10 bases line up with TRBD2. This CDR3 is built from 14 residues. After removal of 5 bases from V and 4 bases from J, the junction contained 1 base not matched to a gene. Germline V CDR1 and CDR2: KGHDR, SFDVKD. Written as DNA, the CDR3 is TGTGCCACCAGTGCTAGCGGGAGATACAATGAGCAGTTCTTC. It encodes CATSASGRYNEQFF.

The rearrangement joins TRBV7-9 to TRBJ2-3, with TRBD2 as a possible D gene (6 bases). The CDR3 runs to 18 residues. The germline V gene has CDR1 SEHNR and CDR2 FQNEAQ (reference sequence). The V gene lost 1 base and the J gene lost 0 bases, with 17 bases spanning the gap. The CDR3 nucleotides are TGTGCCAGCAGCTTAGTTGCAGGACTAAGTCTTAGCACAGATACGCAGTATTTT. Translation: CASSLVAGLSLSTDTQYF.

V and J are TRBV10-3 and TRBJ2-7; 10 bases line up with TRBD2. CDR1 and CDR2 (germline): ENHRY, SYGVKD. The CDR3 contains 16 residues. J was trimmed by 4 bases and V by 8 bases; bases with no gene match: 14. The CDR3 coding sequence is TGTGCCATCGCAGGGTCTTCGGCTAGCGGGAGTTACGAGCAGTACTTC. Residues: CAIAGSSASGSYEQYF.

This clone appeared a single time. The rearrangement links TRBV6-2 or TRBV6-3 to TRBJ1-2, with 9 bases lining up with TRBD1. V shed 0 bases and J 4 bases; nucleotides not matched to a gene: 6. In germline, CDR1 is MNHEY, CDR2 SVGEGT. The CDR3 totals 16 residues. CDR3 nucleotide sequence: TGTGCCAGCAGTTACTCGGGACAGGGCCGCGCCTATGGCTACACCTTC. Translating it yields CASSYSGQGRAYGYTF.

In its sample, this clone was seen once. The CDR3 loop reads CASSTTSGSYNEQFF. The CDR3 nucleotides read TGTGCCAGCAGCACTACTAGCGGGAGTTACAATGAGCAGTTCTTC. This sequence joins TRBV27 and TRBJ2-1; 11 bases are shared with TRBD2. Germline values: CDR1 MNHEY, CDR2 SMNVEV (reference sequence). The CDR3 is made up of 15 amino acids. V trimming: 6 bases; J trimming: 4 bases; junction bases outside the gene matches: 5.

The J gene is TRBJ2-3, the V gene TRBV12-3 or TRBV12-4; no clear D gene. V lost 5 bases, J lost 6 bases, and 9 bases lay in between. The CDR3 contains 12 residues. CDR3 sequence reads: CASSLGRDTQYF. CDR3 nucleotides: TGTGCCAGCAGTCTCGGACGGGATACGCAGTATTTT.

This chain connects TRBV14 to TRBJ2-1, with D unresolved. The CDR3 length is 15 residues. Germline V gene sequence: CDR1 SGHDN, CDR2 FVKESK. V was cut by 4 bases and J by 0 bases, with 10 bases left in between. DNA of the CDR3: TGTGCCAGCAGCCGGGCCAGGAGCTCCTACAATGAGCAGTTCTTC. Translating it yields CASSRARSSYNEQFF.

The chain links TRBV12-5 to TRBJ2-3; D remains unclear. Germline values: CDR1 LGHNT, CDR2 FRNRAP. V lost 0 bases and J 1 base, leaving 17 bases between the germline ends. This CDR3 is built from 18 residues. The CDR3 DNA follows: TGTGCTAGTGGTTTGGTATACCTCGGCTCAACAGGCACAGATACGCAGTATTTT. Translated: CASGLVYLGSTGTDTQYF.